These 31 T cell receptor beta chains came from one sample sequenced in a study of T cell responses to AZD1222 COVID-19 vaccine. Using immunoSEQ multiplex PCR, the repertoire was profiled, and TCRdb retains in-frame clones only, with some absent. The sample includes about 140,000 clones, 90% to 95% of them seen just once. The sequences come from peripheral blood, collected 28 days after the second AZD1222 dose. The receptors derive from an adult who received the AZD1222 COVID-19 vaccine.

This clone was found once. This chain connects TRBV6-5 to TRBJ2-4; 7 bases fit TRBD1. The germline CDR1 and CDR2 sequences are MNHEY and SVGAGI. V lost 6 bases to trimming and J lost 0 bases; unmatched junction nucleotides: 2. The CDR3 runs to 14 residues. The DNA for the CDR3 is TGTGCCAGCAGGACAGGGCTAGCCAAAAACATTCAGTACTTC. Translation: CASRTGLAKNIQYF.

There are a few counts of this clone. The V gene is TRBV6-5, the J gene TRBJ1-6, with D unclear. Trimming left V 6 bases short and J 6 bases short, with 15 bases between. This CDR3 is built from 15 residues. Germline CDR1 MNHEY, CDR2 SVGAGI. In DNA, the CDR3 is TGTGCCAGCAGCGACCCTTCCGTCGGTAATTCACCCCTCCACTTT. This sequence encodes CASSDPSVGNSPLHF.

This chain uses TRBV7-2 with TRBJ2-5, with TRBD2 matching 11 bases. V lost 0 bases, J lost 7 bases, and 7 bases stayed unmatched. There are 16 residues in the CDR3. Germline V gene lookup returns CDR1 SGHTA and CDR2 FQGNSA. DNA for the CDR3: TGTGCCAGCAGCTTAGCGACAGGGACTAGCGGAGTGACCCAGTACTTC. Translated: CASSLATGTSGVTQYF.

The chain carries TRBV4-1 and TRBJ1-6; TRBD1 might be the D (5 bases). CDR3 size: 15 residues. V lost 0 bases and J lost 8, with 11 bases in between. The germline V gene encodes CDR1 MGHRA and CDR2 YSYEKL. CDR3 DNA sequence: TGCGCCAGCAGCCAAGACCTCAGGGTAGATTCACCCCTCCACTTT. This encodes CASSQDLRVDSPLHF.

The V call is TRBV30, the J call TRBJ1-2, with D tentatively TRBD1 (6 bases). Trimming pared 5 bases from V and 5 bases from J, leaving 12 bases between. Germline V gene sequence: CDR1 GTSNPN, CDR2 SVGIG (reference sequence). This CDR3 is built from 12 residues. CDR3 protein: CAWYEGTYGYTF. Here the CDR3 DNA reads TGTGCCTGGTATGAGGGGACATATGGCTACACCTTC.

The sample holds a few counts of this clone. This rearrangement joins TRBV24-1 to TRBJ1-5; weak D call: TRBD1 (5 bases). The CDR3 runs 13 residues. Trimming removed 5 bases at V and 2 bases at J, with 6 bases between. Looked up from germline, CDR1 is KGHDR and CDR2 is SFDVKD. In DNA, the CDR3 is TGTGCCACCAGTGGAGGGGGCAATCAGCCCCAGCATTTT. Its translation is CATSGGGNQPQHF.

This chain connects TRBV2 to TRBJ2-1; D is possibly TRBD2 (7 bases). The CDR3 covers 13 residues. The V and J ends lost 10 bases and 5 bases respectively, with 15 bases between them. Germline lookup yields CDR1 SNHLY and CDR2 FYNNEI. CDR3 sequence reads: CAIEGGGDNEQFF. The CDR3, as DNA: TGTGCCATTGAAGGGGGGGGCGACAATGAGCAGTTCTTC.

The chain joins TRBV28 to TRBJ2-7, with D perhaps matching TRBD1 or TRBD2 (5 bases each). V was trimmed by 3 bases and J by 2 bases, leaving 11 bases between them. Germline V gene data show CDR1 as MDHEN and CDR2 as SYDVKM. The CDR3 is made up of 14 amino acids. This chain's CDR3 is CASSLVLGAYEQYF. The CDR3 DNA sequence: TGTGCCAGCAGTTTGGTTCTGGGGGCCTACGAGCAGTACTTC.

This clone was seen only once. The chain couples TRBV24-1 to TRBJ2-2; D remains ambiguous. This CDR3 is built from 15 residues. Germline V gene data show CDR1 as KGHDR and CDR2 as SFDVKD. Between the trimmed V and J ends, which lost 2 bases and 4 bases, there was a span of 10 bases. Here the CDR3 DNA reads TGTGCCACCAGTGATTCCTGGACGGCCACCGGGGAGCTGTTTTTT. The encoded protein is CATSDSWTATGELFF.

The chain carries TRBV30 and TRBJ1-5, with 7 bases identical to TRBD1. The germline V gene has CDR1 GTSNPN and CDR2 SVGIG (reference sequence). Losses at the gene ends were 1 base for V and 4 bases for J; bases not matched to a gene: 10. This CDR3 region has 16 residues. CDR3 nucleotides: TGTGCCTGGAGTGCGCTCCCCGGGACAGTGAATCAGCCCCAGCATTTT. It is translated as CAWSALPGTVNQPQHF.

This clone was detected only once. The rearrangement links TRBV9 to TRBJ2-1; D may correspond to TRBD1 or TRBD2 (5 bases each). V lost 0 bases to trimming and J lost 0 bases, with 7 bases between them. Germline V gene lookup returns CDR1 SGDLS and CDR2 YYNGEE. This CDR3 has 15 residues. The DNA of the CDR3 is TGTGCCAGCAGCGTAGCTGGGGGCTCCTACAATGAGCAGTTCTTC. Amino acid sequence: CASSVAGGSYNEQFF.

The chain recombines TRBV9 with TRBJ2-7, with D perhaps given as TRBD1 or TRBD2 (5 bases each). V dropped 3 bases and J dropped 3 bases, with 10 bases sitting between them. The CDR3 covers 13 residues. Germline assignment: CDR1 SGDLS and CDR2 YYNGEE. The CDR3 reads CASSAGGDYEQYF. For the CDR3, the DNA is TGTGCCAGCAGCGCTGGGGGTGACTACGAGCAGTACTTC.

The chain couples TRBV29-1 to TRBJ1-2; no clear D. V was shortened by 1 base and J by 2 bases, with 11 bases between the two germline ends. Germline lookup yields CDR1 SQVTM and CDR2 ANQGSEA. The CDR3 loop spans 14 amino acids. CDR3: CSVEGPRSNYGYTF. Here the CDR3 DNA reads TGCAGCGTTGAAGGACCACGAAGCAACTATGGCTACACCTTC.

The chain employs TRBV2 and TRBJ1-4; D ambiguous. The length of the CDR3 is 14 residues. V lost 2 bases and J lost 8, with 12 bases in between. Looked up from germline, CDR1 is SNHLY and CDR2 is FYNNEI. The chain's CDR3 is CASSEQGPTEKLFF. The CDR3 DNA follows: TGTGCCAGCAGTGAACAAGGACCGACAGAAAAACTGTTTTTT.

The genes are TRBV28 and TRBJ2-7; D unresolved. V was cut by 3 bases and J by 7 bases, with 7 bases left in between. The germline V gene has CDR1 MDHEN and CDR2 SYDVKM. This CDR3 is built from 11 residues. This CDR3 reads CASSFHGEQYF. CDR3 nucleotide sequence: TGTGCCAGCAGTTTTCATGGGGAGCAGTACTTC.

V usage is TRBV6-5 and J usage is TRBJ1-5, with TRBD1 identical over 7 bases. Trimming at V came to 6 bases and at J to 7 bases, leaving 9 bases not matched to a gene. CDR1 is MNHEY, CDR2 SVGAGI, per germline. The CDR3 totals 14 residues. The CDR3 DNA reads as TGTGCCAGCAGAGCTAACAGGGGCGGCCAGCCCCAGCATTTT. It is translated as CASRANRGGQPQHF.

The V gene is TRBV7-2, the J gene TRBJ2-1, with no clear D. Germline V lookup: CDR1 SGHTA, CDR2 FQGNSA. The CDR3 consists of 13 residues. The ends were cut back, 1 base at V and 1 base at J, with 2 bases in the middle. CDR3 protein: CASSLGSYNEQFF. In nucleotides, the CDR3 is TGTGCCAGCAGCTTAGGGTCCTACAATGAGCAGTTCTTC.

Only one count was recorded for this clone. The rearrangement joins TRBV11-2 to TRBJ1-1, with a possible D match to TRBD1 (5 bases). The CDR3 loop spans 13 amino acids. V shed 6 bases and J shed 5 bases, with 13 bases lying between them. Germline V gene sequence: CDR1 SGHAT, CDR2 FQNNGV. CDR3 bases: TGTGCCAGCAGTCAACAGGTCGCGACTGAAGCTTTCTTT. It yields the protein CASSQQVATEAFF.

The V gene is TRBV4-1, the J gene TRBJ1-1; no clear D gene. With 3 bases removed from V and 3 bases from J, the gap between germline ends came to 5 bases. From germline, CDR1 is MGHRA and CDR2 YSYEKL. The CDR3 has 12 residues. The CDR3 sequence: CASSHPHTEAFF. CDR3 sequence (DNA): TGCGCCAGCAGCCACCCCCACACTGAAGCTTTCTTT.

The rearrangement links TRBV4-2 to TRBJ2-3; D is ambiguous. The CDR3 length is 15 residues. Germline assignment: CDR1 LGHNA and CDR2 YNFKEQ. Trimming stripped 0 bases from V and 6 bases from J, with 13 bases between. CDR3 protein: CASSQEQTLVDTQYF. In DNA, the CDR3 is TGTGCCAGCAGCCAAGAGCAGACGCTGGTGGATACGCAGTATTTT.

This CDR3 is CASSRGQNQPQHF. CDR3 nucleotide sequence: TGCGCCAGCAGCCGGGGACAGAATCAGCCCCAGCATTTT. The chain couples TRBV5-1 to TRBJ1-5; 7 bases map to TRBD1. Germline CDR1 reads SGHRS; CDR2 reads YFSETQ. This CDR3 has 13 amino acids. The trim removed 4 bases at V and 4 bases at J, leaving 2 bases unmatched.

V usage is TRBV6-5 and J usage is TRBJ1-2, with D possibly matching TRBD1 (5 bases). Trimming removed 7 bases from V and 5 bases from J, with 11 bases in between. CDR1 is MNHEY, CDR2 SVGAGI, per germline. The CDR3 spans 12 residues. The CDR3 here is CASTNGGYGYTF. The CDR3 DNA reads as TGTGCCAGCACCAACGGGGGGTATGGCTACACCTTC.

The chain uses TRBV9 and TRBJ1-1, with D unresolved. The CDR3 has 13 residues. The V gene lost 0 bases and the J gene lost 8 bases, with 11 bases spanning the gap. Germline assignment: CDR1 SGDLS and CDR2 YYNGEE. The CDR3 loop is CASSVGGFTEAFF. The CDR3 nucleotides are TGTGCCAGCAGCGTAGGCGGCTTCACCGAAGCTTTCTTT. The full variable domain, its missing parts supplied by reference TRBV9 and TRBJ1-1, is DSGVTQTPKHLITATGQRVTLRCSPRSGDLSVYWYQQSLDQGLQFLIQYYNGEERAKGNILERFSAQQFPDLHSELNLSSLELGDSALYFCASSVGGFTEAFFGQGTRLTVV.

The genes are TRBV7-9 and TRBJ1-2; a weak D match, TRBD1 (6 bases). Per germline, CDR1 SEHNR and CDR2 FQNEAQ (reference sequence). The CDR3 covers 14 residues. The germline V and J ends were trimmed by 5 bases and 0 bases, with 10 bases remaining between them. The CDR3 nucleotides are TGTGCCAGCAGCCGCGGGGGCGCTAACTATGGCTACACCTTC. This codes for CASSRGGANYGYTF. The full variable domain, completed using reference TRBV7-9 and TRBJ1-2, is DTGVSQNPRHKITKRGQNVTFRCDPISEHNRLYWYRQTLGQGPEFLTYFQNEAQLEKSRLLSDRFSAERPKGSFSTLEIQRTEQGDSAMYLCASSRGGANYGYTFGSGTRLTVV.

The genes are TRBV6-5 and TRBJ2-1; D is undetermined. The CDR3 totals 11 residues. V was clipped by 6 bases and J by 7 bases, with 7 bases between them. CDR1 and CDR2 (germline): MNHEY, SVGAGI. The CDR3 protein is CASSQSNEQFF. Here the CDR3 DNA reads TGTGCCAGCAGCCAATCGAATGAGCAGTTCTTC.

The chain combines TRBV30 with TRBJ1-2, with 10 bases fitting TRBD1. The CDR3 runs to 13 residues. The V gene's germline CDR1 is GTSNPN and CDR2 SVGIG (reference sequence). V shed 6 bases and J 4 bases; nucleotides not matched to a gene: 5. CDR3 region: CACLRTGGYGYTF. For the CDR3, the DNA is TGTGCCTGCCTTCGGACAGGGGGCTATGGCTACACCTTC.

A note on this clone: The junction does not match germline at one end; this may be a read error. The CDR3 DNA sequence: TGTGCTAGCAGCTTGGGGGAATCCGGGGAGCTGTTTTTT. As protein: CASSLGESGELFF. The J gene is TRBJ2-2, the V gene TRBV7-7; D tentatively reads TRBD1 or TRBD2 (5 bases each). The CDR3 sequence is 13 residues long. CDR1 and CDR2 from the germline V gene are SSHAT and FNYEAQ (reference sequence).

V is TRBV18 and J is TRBJ1-2, with 7 bases aligning to TRBD1. Per the germline V gene, CDR1 is KGHSH and CDR2 is LQKENI. CDR3 length equals 14 residues. The trim removed 1 base at V and 3 bases at J, leaving 2 bases unmatched. The CDR3 DNA reads TGTGCCAGCTCACCACTGCAGGGGGACTATGGCTACACCTTC. It specifies CASSPLQGDYGYTF.

The chain couples TRBV30 to TRBJ1-5; weak D call: TRBD1 (5 bases). This CDR3 is built from 16 residues. The germline CDR1 and CDR2 sequences are GTSNPN and SVGIG (reference sequence). V gave up 3 bases and J gave up 0 bases, with 15 bases separating them. The CDR3 is CAWSADSGYSNQPQHF. CDR3 DNA sequence: TGTGCCTGGAGCGCAGACAGCGGCTATAGCAATCAGCCCCAGCATTTT.

The sample holds one count of this clone. This chain uses TRBV4-2 with TRBJ1-6; D perhaps matches TRBD1 (6 bases). The CDR3 length is 16 residues. V dropped 0 bases and J dropped 10 bases, with 16 bases sitting between them. Looked up from germline, CDR1 is LGHNA and CDR2 is YNFKEQ. The CDR3 DNA follows: TGTGCCAGCAGCCAAGATCCAGGGGCGAGTGGGTCACCCCTCCACTTT. This encodes CASSQDPGASGSPLHF.

The V and J genes are TRBV30 and TRBJ1-2; 7 bases map to TRBD1. V gave up 2 bases and J gave up 7 bases; unmatched junction bases: 7. Per the germline V gene, CDR1 is GTSNPN and CDR2 is SVGIG (reference sequence). This CDR3 spans 13 amino acids. CDR3 bases: TGTGCCTGGAGTAACCGGGACAGAGGTGGCTACACCTTC. This translates into CAWSNRDRGGYTF.